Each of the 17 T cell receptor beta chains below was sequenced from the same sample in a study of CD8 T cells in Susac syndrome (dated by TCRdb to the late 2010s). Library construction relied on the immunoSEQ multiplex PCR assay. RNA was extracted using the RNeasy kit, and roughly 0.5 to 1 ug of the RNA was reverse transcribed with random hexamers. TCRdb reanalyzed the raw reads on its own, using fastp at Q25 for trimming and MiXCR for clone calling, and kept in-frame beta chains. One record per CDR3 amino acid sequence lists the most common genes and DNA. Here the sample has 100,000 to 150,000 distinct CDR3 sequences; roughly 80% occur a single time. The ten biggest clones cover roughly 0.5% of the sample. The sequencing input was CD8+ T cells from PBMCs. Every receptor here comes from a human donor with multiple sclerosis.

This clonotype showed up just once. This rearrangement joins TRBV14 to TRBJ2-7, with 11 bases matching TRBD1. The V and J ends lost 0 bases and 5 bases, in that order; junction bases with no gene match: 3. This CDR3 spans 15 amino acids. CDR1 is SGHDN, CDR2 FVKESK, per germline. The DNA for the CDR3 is TGTGCCAGCAGCCAAGATTGGACAGGGGGCGACGAGCAGTACTTC. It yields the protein CASSQDWTGGDEQYF.

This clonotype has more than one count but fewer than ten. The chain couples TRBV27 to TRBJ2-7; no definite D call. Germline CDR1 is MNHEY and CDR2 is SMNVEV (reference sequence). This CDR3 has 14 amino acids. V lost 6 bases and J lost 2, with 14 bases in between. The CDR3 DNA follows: TGTGCCAGCAGCCCTTCTGCCCTGACCTACGAGCAGTACTTC. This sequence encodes CASSPSALTYEQYF.

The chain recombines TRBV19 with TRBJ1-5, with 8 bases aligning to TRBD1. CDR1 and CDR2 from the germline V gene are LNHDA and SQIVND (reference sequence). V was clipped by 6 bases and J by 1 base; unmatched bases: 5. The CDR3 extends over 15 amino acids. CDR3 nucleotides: TGTGCCAGTAGAGACAGGGGTGCAAGCAATCAGCCCCAGCATTTT. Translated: CASRDRGASNQPQHF.

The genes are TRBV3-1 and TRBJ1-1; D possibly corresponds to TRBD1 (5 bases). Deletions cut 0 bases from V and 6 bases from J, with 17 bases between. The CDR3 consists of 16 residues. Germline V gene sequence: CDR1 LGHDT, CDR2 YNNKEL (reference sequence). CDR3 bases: TGTGCCAGCAGCCAAGATGAGCCCGGGTGGGGCTCTGAAGCTTTCTTT. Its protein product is CASSQDEPGWGSEAFF.

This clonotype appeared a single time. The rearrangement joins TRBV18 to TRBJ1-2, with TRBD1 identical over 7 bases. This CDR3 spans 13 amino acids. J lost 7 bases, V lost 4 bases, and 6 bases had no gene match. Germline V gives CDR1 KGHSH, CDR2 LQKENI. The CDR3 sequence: CASSRRGLVGYTF. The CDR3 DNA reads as TGTGCCAGCTCACGCAGGGGGTTAGTTGGCTACACCTTC.

This chain's CDR3 is CASSRYRGGVGSQPQHF. DNA of the CDR3: TGTGCCAGTAGCAGATACCGGGGAGGGGTTGGGAGTCAGCCCCAGCATTTT. The V gene is TRBV19, the J gene TRBJ1-5, with a possible D match to TRBD1 (5 bases). The V gene lost 6 bases and the J gene lost 6 bases, with 24 bases spanning the gap. The length of the CDR3 is 17 residues. The V gene's germline CDR1 is LNHDA and CDR2 SQIVND (reference sequence). The full variable domain, rest sourced from reference TRBV19 and TRBJ1-5, is DGGITQSPKYLFRKEGQNVTLSCEQNLNHDAMYWYRQDPGQGLRLIYYSQIVNDFQKGDIAEGYSVSREKKESFPLTVTSAQKNPTAFYLCASSRYRGGVGSQPQHFGDGTRLSIL.

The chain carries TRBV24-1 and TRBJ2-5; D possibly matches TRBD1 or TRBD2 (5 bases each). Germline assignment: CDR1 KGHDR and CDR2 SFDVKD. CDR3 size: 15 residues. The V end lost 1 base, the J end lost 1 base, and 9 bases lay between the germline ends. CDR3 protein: CATSDFEGSQETQYF. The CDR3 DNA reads TGTGCCACCAGTGATTTTGAGGGGAGCCAAGAGACCCAGTACTTC.

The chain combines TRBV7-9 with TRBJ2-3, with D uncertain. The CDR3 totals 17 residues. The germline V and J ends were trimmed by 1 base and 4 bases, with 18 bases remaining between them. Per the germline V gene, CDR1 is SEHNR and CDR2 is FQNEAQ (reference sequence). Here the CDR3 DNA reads TGTGCCAGCAGCTTAGATAGCCCTTTACGTGATGCAGATACGCAGTATTTT. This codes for CASSLDSPLRDADTQYF.

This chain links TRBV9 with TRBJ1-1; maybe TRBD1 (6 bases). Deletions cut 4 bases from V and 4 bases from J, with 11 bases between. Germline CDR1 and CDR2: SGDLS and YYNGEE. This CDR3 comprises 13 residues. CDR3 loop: CASSSGGGTEAFF. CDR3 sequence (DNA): TGTGCCAGCAGCTCTGGGGGCGGCACTGAAGCTTTCTTT.

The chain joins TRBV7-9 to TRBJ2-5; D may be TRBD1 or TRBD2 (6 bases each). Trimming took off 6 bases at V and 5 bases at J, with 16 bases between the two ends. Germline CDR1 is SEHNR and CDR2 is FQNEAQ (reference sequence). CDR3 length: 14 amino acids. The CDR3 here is CASRAKGGTETQYF. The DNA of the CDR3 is TGTGCCAGCAGGGCGAAAGGGGGGACGGAGACCCAGTACTTC.

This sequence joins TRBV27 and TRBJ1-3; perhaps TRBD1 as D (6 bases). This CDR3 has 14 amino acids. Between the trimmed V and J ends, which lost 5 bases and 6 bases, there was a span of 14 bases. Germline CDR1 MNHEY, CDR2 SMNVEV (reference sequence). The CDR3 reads CASSPGVAENTIYF. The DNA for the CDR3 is TGTGCCAGCAGTCCAGGGGTGGCTGAAAACACCATATATTTT.

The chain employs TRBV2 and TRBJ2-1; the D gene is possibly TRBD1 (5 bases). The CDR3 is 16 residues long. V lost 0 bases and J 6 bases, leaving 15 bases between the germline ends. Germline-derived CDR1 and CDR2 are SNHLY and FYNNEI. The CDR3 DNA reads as TGTGCCAGCAGTGAAGCTGGGGCAGGGTCGGTCAATGAGCAGTTCTTC. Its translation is CASSEAGAGSVNEQFF.

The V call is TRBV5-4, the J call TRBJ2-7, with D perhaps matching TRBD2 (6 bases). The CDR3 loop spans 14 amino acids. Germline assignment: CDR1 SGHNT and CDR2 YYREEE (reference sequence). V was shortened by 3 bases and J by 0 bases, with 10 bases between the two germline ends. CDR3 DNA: TGTGCCAGCAGCTGGGGGGTCGGCTCCTACGAGCAGTACTTC. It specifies CASSWGVGSYEQYF.

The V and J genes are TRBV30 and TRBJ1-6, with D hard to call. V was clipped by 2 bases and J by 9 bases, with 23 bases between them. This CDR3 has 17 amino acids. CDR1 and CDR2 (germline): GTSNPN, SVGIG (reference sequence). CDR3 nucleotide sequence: TGTGCCTGGAGTACCGACGGCGATTTAGATTTCGGTTCACCCCTCCACTTT. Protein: CAWSTDGDLDFGSPLHF.

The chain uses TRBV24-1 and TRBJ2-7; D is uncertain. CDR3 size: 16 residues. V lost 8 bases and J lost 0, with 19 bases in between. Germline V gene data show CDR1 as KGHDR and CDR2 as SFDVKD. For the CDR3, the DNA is TGTGCCACCATAGGGAATAGAGGCCAAAACTCCTACGAGCAGTACGTC. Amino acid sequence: CATIGNRGQNSYEQYV.

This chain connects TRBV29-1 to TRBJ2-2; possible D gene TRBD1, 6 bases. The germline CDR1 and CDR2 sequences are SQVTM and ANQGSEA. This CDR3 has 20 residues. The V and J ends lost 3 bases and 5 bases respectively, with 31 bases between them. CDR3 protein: CSVEVWDNGGEWVDTGELFF. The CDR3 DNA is TGCAGCGTTGAGGTGTGGGACAATGGTGGTGAATGGGTGGATACCGGGGAGCTGTTTTTT.

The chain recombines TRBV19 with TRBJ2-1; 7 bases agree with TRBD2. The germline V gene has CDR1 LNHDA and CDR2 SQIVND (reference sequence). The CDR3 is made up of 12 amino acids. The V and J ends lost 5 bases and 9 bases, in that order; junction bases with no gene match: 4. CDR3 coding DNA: TGTGCCAGTAGTCCGACTAGCCTTGAGCAGTTCTTC. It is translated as CASSPTSLEQFF.